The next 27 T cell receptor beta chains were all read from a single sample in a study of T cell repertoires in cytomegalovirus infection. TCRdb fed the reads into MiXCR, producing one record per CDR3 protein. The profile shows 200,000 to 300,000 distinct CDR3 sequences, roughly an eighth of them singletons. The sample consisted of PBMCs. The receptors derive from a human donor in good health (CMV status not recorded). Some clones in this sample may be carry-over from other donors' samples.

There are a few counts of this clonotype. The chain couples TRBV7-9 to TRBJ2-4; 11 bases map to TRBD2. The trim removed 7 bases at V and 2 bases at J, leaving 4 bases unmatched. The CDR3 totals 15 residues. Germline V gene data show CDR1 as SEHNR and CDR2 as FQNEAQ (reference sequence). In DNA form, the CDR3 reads TGTGCCAGCACCCCTAGCGGGGGGTCCAAAAACATTCAGTACTTC. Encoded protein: CASTPSGGSKNIQYF.

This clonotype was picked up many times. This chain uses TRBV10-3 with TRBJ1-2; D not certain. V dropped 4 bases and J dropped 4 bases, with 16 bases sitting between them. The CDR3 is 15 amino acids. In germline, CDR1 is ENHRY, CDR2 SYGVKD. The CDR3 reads CAISATPLIGYGYTF. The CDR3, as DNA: TGTGCCATCAGTGCTACCCCTTTAATCGGCTATGGCTACACCTTC.

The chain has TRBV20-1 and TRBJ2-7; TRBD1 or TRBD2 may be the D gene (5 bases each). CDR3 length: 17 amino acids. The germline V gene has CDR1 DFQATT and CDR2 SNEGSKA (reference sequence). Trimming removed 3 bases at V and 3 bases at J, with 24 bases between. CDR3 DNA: TGCAGTGCTAGGAGATTCCCCTCACGGGGCCAAGGCTACGAGCAGTACTTC. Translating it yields CSARRFPSRGQGYEQYF.

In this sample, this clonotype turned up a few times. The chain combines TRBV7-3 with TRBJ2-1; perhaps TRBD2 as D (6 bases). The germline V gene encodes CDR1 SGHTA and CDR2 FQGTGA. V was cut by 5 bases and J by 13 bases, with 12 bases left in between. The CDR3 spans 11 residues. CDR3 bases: TGTGCCAGCAGCCGGGGGTCGACACAGTTCTTC. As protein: CASSRGSTQFF. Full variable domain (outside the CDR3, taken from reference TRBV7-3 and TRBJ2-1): GAGVSQTPSNKVTEKGKYVELRCDPISGHTALYWYRQSLGQGPEFLIYFQGTGAADDSGLPNDRFFAVRPEGSVSTLKIQRTERGDSAVYLCASSRGSTQFFGPGTRLTVL.

CDR3 region: CAISVGDEQFF. The CDR3 DNA is TGTGCCATCAGTGTAGGTGATGAGCAGTTCTTC. This chain links TRBV10-3 with TRBJ2-1, with D unclear. Germline V gene sequence: CDR1 ENHRY, CDR2 SYGVKD. The V and J ends lost 4 bases and 8 bases respectively, with 6 bases between them. The CDR3 has 11 residues.

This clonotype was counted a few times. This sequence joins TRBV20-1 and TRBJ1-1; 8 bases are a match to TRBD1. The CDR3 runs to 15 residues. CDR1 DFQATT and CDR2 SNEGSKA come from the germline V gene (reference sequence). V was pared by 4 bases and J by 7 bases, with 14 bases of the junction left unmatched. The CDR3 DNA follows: TGCAGTGCTACTCCGGGACAGGTCTCACGTCGTGAAGCTTTCTTT. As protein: CSATPGQVSRREAFF.

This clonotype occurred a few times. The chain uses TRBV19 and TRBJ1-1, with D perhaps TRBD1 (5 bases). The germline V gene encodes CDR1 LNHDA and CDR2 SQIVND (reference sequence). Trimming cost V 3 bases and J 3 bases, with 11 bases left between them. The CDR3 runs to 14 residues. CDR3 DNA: TGTGCCAGTAGTATGGGGGTGGAGGACACTGAAGCTTTCTTT. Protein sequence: CASSMGVEDTEAFF.

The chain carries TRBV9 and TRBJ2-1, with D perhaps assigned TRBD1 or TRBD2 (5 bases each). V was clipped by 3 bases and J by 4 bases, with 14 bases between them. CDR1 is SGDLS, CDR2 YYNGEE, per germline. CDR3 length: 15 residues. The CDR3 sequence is CASSGARGAYNEQFF. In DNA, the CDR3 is TGTGCCAGCAGCGGGGCACGGGGCGCTTACAATGAGCAGTTCTTC. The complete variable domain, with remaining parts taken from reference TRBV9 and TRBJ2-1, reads DSGVTQTPKHLITATGQRVTLRCSPRSGDLSVYWYQQSLDQGLQFLIQYYNGEERAKGNILERFSAQQFPDLHSELNLSSLELGDSALYFCASSGARGAYNEQFFGPGTRLTVL.

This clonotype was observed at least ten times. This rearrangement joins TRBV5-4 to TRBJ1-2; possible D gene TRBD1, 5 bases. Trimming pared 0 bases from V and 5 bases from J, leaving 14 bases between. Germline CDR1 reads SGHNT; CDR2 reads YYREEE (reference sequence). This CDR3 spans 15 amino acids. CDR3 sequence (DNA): TGTGCCAGCAGCTTGGGACAGCGGATGCTATATGGCTACACCTTC. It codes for CASSLGQRMLYGYTF.

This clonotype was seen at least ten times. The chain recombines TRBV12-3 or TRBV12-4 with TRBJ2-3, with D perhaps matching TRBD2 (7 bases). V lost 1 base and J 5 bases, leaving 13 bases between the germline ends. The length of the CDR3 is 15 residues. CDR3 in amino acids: CASSLDTGGRDTQYF. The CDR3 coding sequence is TGTGCCAGCAGTTTAGATACGGGGGGCAGAGATACGCAGTATTTT.

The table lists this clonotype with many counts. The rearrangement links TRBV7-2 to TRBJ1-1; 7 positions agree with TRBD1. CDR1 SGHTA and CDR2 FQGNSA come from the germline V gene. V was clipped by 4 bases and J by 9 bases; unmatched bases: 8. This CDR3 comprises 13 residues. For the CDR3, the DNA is TGTGCCAGCAGCTGGGAGACAGGGATAAAAGCTTTCTTT. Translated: CASSWETGIKAFF.

CDR3 in amino acids: CSAREDEQFF. CDR3 coding DNA: TGCAGTGCTAGAGAGGATGAGCAGTTCTTC. The rearrangement uses TRBV20-1 and TRBJ2-1; D is unresolved. CDR1 DFQATT and CDR2 SNEGSKA come from the germline V gene (reference sequence). This CDR3 has 10 residues. Trimming left V 0 bases short and J 8 bases short, with 2 bases between.

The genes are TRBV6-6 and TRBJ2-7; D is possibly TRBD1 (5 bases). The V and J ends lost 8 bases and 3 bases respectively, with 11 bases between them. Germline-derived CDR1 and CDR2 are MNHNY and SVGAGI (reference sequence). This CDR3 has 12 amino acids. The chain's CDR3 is CASGARFYEQYF. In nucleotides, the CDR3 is TGTGCCAGCGGGGCCAGGTTCTACGAGCAGTACTTC.

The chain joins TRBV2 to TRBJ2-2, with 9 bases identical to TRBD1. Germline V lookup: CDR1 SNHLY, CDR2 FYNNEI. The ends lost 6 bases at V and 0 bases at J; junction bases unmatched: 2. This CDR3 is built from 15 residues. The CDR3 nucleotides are TGTGCCAGCAGAGGGACAGGGACGAACACCGGGGAGCTGTTTTTT. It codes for CASRGTGTNTGELFF.

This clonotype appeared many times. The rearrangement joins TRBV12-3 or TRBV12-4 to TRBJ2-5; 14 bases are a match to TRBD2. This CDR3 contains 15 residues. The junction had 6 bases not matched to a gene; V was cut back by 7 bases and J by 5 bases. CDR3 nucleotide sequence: TGTGCCAGCACCCGGACTAGCGGGAGGACTGAGACCCAGTACTTC. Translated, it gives CASTRTSGRTETQYF.

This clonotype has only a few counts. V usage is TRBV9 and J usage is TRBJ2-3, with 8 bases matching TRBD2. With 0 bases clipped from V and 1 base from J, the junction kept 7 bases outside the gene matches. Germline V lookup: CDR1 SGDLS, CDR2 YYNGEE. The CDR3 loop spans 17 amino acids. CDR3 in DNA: TGTGCCAGCAGCGTAGATCTGGTGACTAGCGGCACAGATACGCAGTATTTT. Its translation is CASSVDLVTSGTDTQYF. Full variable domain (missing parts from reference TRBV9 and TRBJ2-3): DSGVTQTPKHLITATGQRVTLRCSPRSGDLSVYWYQQSLDQGLQFLIQYYNGEERAKGNILERFSAQQFPDLHSELNLSSLELGDSALYFCASSVDLVTSGTDTQYFGPGTRLTVL.

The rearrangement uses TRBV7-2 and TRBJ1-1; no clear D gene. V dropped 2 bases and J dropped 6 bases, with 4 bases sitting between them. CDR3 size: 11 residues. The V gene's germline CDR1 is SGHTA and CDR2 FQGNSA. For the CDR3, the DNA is TGTGCCAGCAGCTTATGGGCTGAAGCTTTCTTT. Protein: CASSLWAEAFF.

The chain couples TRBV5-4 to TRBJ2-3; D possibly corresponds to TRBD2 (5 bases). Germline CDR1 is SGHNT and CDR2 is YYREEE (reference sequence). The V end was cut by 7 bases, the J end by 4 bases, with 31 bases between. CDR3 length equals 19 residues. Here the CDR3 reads CASAARFHGGLPPADTQYF. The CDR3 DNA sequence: TGTGCCAGCGCAGCAAGATTTCACGGCGGGCTACCCCCTGCAGATACGCAGTATTTT.

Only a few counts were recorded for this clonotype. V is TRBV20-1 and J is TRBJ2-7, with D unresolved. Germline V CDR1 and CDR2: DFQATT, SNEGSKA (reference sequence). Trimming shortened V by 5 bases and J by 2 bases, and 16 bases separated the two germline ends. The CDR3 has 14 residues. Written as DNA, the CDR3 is TGCAGTGCTCCCCGGGTCGATTTGGCCTACGAGCAGTACTTC. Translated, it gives CSAPRVDLAYEQYF.

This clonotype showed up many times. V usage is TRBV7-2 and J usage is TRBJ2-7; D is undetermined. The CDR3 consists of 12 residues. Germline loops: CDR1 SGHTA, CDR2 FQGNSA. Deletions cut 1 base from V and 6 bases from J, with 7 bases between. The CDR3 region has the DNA TGTGCCAGCAGCTTAGATATGAGCGAGCAGTACTTC. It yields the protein CASSLDMSEQYF.

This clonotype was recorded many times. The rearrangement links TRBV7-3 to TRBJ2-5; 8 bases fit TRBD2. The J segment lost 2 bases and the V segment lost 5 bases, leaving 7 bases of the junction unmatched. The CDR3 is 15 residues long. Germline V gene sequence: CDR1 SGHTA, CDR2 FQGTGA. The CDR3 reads CASSPTGGWQETQYF. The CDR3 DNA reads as TGTGCCAGCAGCCCGACGGGGGGGTGGCAAGAGACCCAGTACTTC. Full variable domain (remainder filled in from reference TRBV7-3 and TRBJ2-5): GAGVSQTPSNKVTEKGKYVELRCDPISGHTALYWYRQSLGQGPEFLIYFQGTGAADDSGLPNDRFFAVRPEGSVSTLKIQRTERGDSAVYLCASSPTGGWQETQYFGPGTRLLVL.

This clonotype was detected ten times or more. The CDR3 here is CASSLGAPGHQPQHF. As DNA, the CDR3 is TGTGCCAGCAGCTTAGGGGCCCCAGGGCATCAGCCCCAGCATTTT. The V and J genes are TRBV7-6 and TRBJ1-5, with a tentative D call TRBD1 (5 bases). The CDR3 covers 15 residues. With 1 base removed from V and 5 bases from J, the gap between germline ends came to 12 bases. Germline V CDR1 and CDR2: SGHVS, FNYEAQ.

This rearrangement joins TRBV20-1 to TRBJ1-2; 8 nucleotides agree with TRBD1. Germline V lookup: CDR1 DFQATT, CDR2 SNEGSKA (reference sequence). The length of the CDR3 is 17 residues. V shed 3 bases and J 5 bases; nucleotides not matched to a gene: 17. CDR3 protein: CSASPSGQAKGGYGYTF. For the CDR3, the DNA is TGCAGTGCTAGCCCCTCGGGACAGGCCAAAGGGGGATATGGCTACACCTTC.

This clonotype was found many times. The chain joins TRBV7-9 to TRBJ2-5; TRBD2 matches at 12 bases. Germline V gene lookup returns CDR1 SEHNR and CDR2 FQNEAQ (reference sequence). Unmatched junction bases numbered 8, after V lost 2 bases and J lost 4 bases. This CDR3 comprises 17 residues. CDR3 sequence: CASSLPFGLAGSETQYF. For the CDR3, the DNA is TGTGCCAGCAGCTTACCCTTCGGACTAGCGGGATCAGAGACCCAGTACTTC.

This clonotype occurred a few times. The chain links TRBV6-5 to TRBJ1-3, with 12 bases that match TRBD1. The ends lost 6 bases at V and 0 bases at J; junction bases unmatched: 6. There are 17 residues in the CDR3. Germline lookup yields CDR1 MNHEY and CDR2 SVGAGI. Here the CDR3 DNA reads TGTGCCAGCAGCCCCGGGACAGGGGGCAACTCTGGAAACACCATATATTTT. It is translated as CASSPGTGGNSGNTIYF.

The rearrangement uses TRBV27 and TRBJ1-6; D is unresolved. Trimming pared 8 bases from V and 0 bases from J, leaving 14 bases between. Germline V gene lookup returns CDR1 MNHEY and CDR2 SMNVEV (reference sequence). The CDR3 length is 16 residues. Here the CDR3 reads CASRDIMSSYNSPLHF. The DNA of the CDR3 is TGTGCCAGCCGAGACATAATGAGCTCCTATAATTCACCCCTCCACTTT.

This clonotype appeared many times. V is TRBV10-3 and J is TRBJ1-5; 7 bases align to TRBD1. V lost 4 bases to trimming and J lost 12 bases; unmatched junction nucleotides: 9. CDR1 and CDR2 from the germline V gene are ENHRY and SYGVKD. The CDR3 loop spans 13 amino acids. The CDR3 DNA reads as TGTGCCATCAGTGTAGAGACAGGGCGCATCCAGCATTTT. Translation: CAISVETGRIQHF.